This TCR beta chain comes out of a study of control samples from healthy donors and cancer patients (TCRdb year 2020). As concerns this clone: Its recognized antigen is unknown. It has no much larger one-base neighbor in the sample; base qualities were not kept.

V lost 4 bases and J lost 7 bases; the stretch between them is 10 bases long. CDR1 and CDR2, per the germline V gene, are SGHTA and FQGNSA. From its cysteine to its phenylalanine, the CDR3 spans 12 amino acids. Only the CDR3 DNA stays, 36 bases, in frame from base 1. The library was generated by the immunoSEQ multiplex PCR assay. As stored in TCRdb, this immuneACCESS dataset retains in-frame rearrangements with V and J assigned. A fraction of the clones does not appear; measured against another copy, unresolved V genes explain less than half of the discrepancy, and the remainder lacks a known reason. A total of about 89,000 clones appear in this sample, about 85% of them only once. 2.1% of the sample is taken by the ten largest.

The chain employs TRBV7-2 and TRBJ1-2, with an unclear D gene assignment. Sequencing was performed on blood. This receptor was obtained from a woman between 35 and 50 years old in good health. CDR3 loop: CASSYGPTGYTF. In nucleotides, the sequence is TGTGCCAGCAGCTATGGGCCCACTGGCTACACCTTC.